This T cell receptor beta chain was profiled in a study of T cells in Graves' hyperthyroidism and ophthalmopathy. About this clonotype: Its cognate antigen is unknown.

The TCR beta CDR3 regions underwent amplification using RNA transcripts as the source. In the first-round RT-PCR of the TCR CDR3, the HTBI primer set was used. TCRdb re-called the multiplex PCR reads through MiXCR, storing one row per CDR3 protein. The repertoire holds 300,000 to 450,000 distinct CDR3 sequences, roughly 13% seen once, with more than 20% in the top ten. With a duration under 2 months, the hyperthyroidism was newly diagnosed in patients aged 18 to 65. Orbital computed tomography, thyroid ultrasound, serum thyroxine and TRAb, and clinical symptoms together informed the diagnoses. Any symptoms of ophthalmopathy came after the first hyperthyroidism diagnosis, from which the blood sample dates. The study's findings and limits: Blood also showed most of the thyroid clonotypes that were expanded above 0.001.

Sequencing input: blood. The TCR comes from a young man with Graves' hyperthyroidism that later progressed to Graves' ophthalmopathy.

The CDR3 bases are TGTGCCAGCAGTTTGGCTAGCGGGGGGCCTGAACAGTACTTC. This gives the protein CASSLASGGPEQYF. The genes are TRBV6-9 and TRBJ2-7; 11 bases are shared with TRBD2. Germline assignment: CDR1 MNHGY and CDR2 SVAAGI. This CDR3 region has 14 residues. J was trimmed by 10 bases and V by 4 bases; bases with no gene match: 9.